The 25 T cell receptor beta chains reported below all come from one sample, sequenced in a study of regulatory dendritic cells for organ transplantation. CFSE-labeled sorted T cells met regulatory or mature dendritic cells for under 6 days. The antigens these receptors bind are not known. This table comes from immunoSEQ multiplex PCR, and its TCRdb copy is limited to in-frame clones, with some not included. This table holds 3,900 or so clones, about 60% found once. Sequencing was done on a sample of memory CD8+ T cells from blood cultured with regulatory dendritic cells. Sample subset: CD45RO+ memory T cells. All receptors derive from a human donor in good health.

V gene TRBV7-8 combines with J gene TRBJ1-5; 7 nucleotides match TRBD1. CDR3 length: 15 amino acids. Germline V lookup: CDR1 SGHVS, CDR2 FQNEAQ. J was trimmed by 4 bases and V by 1 base; bases with no gene match: 4. CDR3 amino acids: CASSLGRGPNQPQHF. CDR3 sequence (DNA): TGTGCCAGCAGCTTAGGAAGGGGGCCAAATCAGCCCCAGCATTTT.

By share, this clone counts as large. The chain uses TRBV2 and TRBJ2-1; D is possibly TRBD1 (6 bases). The CDR3 spans 17 residues. With 6 bases removed from V and 4 bases from J, the gap between germline ends came to 22 bases. Germline values: CDR1 SNHLY, CDR2 FYNNEI. CDR3 residues: CASSGDERDTFYNEQFF. The CDR3 DNA reads as TGTGCCAGCAGCGGAGATGAACGGGACACCTTTTACAATGAGCAGTTCTTC. The full variable domain, with the rest looked up from reference TRBV2 and TRBJ2-1, is EPEVTQTPSHQVTQMGQEVILRCVPISNHLYFYWYRQILGQKVEFLVSFYNNEISEKSEIFDDQFSVERPDGSNFTLKIRSTKLEDSAMYFCASSGDERDTFYNEQFFGPGTRLTVL.

CDR3 bases: TGTGCCAGTAGTGGGGGACTAGTCGAGCAGTTCTTC. Protein sequence: CASSGGLVEQFF. The chain links TRBV19 to TRBJ2-1; the match to TRBD2 covers 8 bases. Looked up from germline, CDR1 is LNHDA and CDR2 is SQIVND (reference sequence). Trimming took 5 bases from V and 10 from J; bases not matched to a gene: 4. This CDR3 spans 12 amino acids.

V gene TRBV7-8 combines with J gene TRBJ1-5, with TRBD1 as a possible D gene (6 bases). This CDR3 is built from 15 residues. CDR1 SGHVS and CDR2 FQNEAQ come from the germline V gene. The germline V and J ends were trimmed by 4 bases and 7 bases, with 17 bases remaining between them. The CDR3 sequence: CASSSRGIQSQPQHF. The CDR3 nucleotides are TGTGCCAGCAGCTCCAGGGGTATCCAAAGCCAGCCCCAGCATTTT.

This rearrangement joins TRBV7-3 to TRBJ2-1; 9 bases line up with TRBD2. Germline CDR1 is SGHTA and CDR2 is FQGTGA. CDR3 size: 16 residues. Unmatched junction bases numbered 11, after V lost 5 bases and J lost 6 bases. The CDR3: CASSPFGGGALNEQFF. The CDR3 nucleotides are TGTGCCAGCAGCCCCTTCGGCGGGGGGGCTCTCAATGAGCAGTTCTTC. The complete variable domain, with remaining parts taken from reference TRBV7-3 and TRBJ2-1, reads GAGVSQTPSNKVTEKGKYVELRCDPISGHTALYWYRQSLGQGPEFLIYFQGTGAADDSGLPNDRFFAVRPEGSVSTLKIQRTERGDSAVYLCASSPFGGGALNEQFFGPGTRLTVL.

The genes are TRBV7-2 and TRBJ1-1; D possibly corresponds to TRBD1 (6 bases). Germline lookup yields CDR1 SGHTA and CDR2 FQGNSA. Trimming took off 3 bases at V and 1 base at J, with 12 bases between the two ends. The CDR3 has 15 amino acids. This CDR3 is CASSFYTGRNTEAFF. Here the CDR3 DNA reads TGTGCCAGCAGCTTTTACACAGGGAGGAACACTGAAGCTTTCTTT.

The chain is built from TRBV11-2 and TRBJ2-5, with 8 bases matching TRBD2. Per germline, CDR1 SGHAT and CDR2 FQNNGV. The CDR3 runs 16 residues. The V and J ends lost 3 bases and 5 bases, in that order; junction bases with no gene match: 11. CDR3 loop: CASSLQRGPWAETQYF. The CDR3 nucleotides read TGTGCCAGCAGCTTGCAGCGGGGGCCCTGGGCGGAGACCCAGTACTTC. The entire variable domain, with the rest obtained from reference TRBV11-2 and TRBJ2-5, is as follows: EAGVAQSPRYKIIEKRQSVAFWCNPISGHATLYWYQQILGQGPKLLIQFQNNGVVDDSQLPKDRFSAERLKGVDSTLKIQPAKLEDSAVYLCASSLQRGPWAETQYFGPGTRLLVL.

The rearrangement links TRBV27 to TRBJ1-2, with no clear D. This CDR3 has 15 amino acids. From germline, CDR1 is MNHEY and CDR2 SMNVEV (reference sequence). V gave up 6 bases and J gave up 1 base, with 15 bases separating them. The chain's CDR3 is CASSLSTRSNYGYTF. CDR3 nucleotides: TGTGCCAGCAGCCTATCGACACGCAGTAACTATGGCTACACCTTC.

This clone was observed a handful of times. A read error likely explains this, since a far larger clone differs by one base. J is TRBJ2-1 and V is TRBV4-2, with 11 bases that match TRBD2. The CDR3 consists of 15 residues. J was trimmed by 7 bases and V by 2 bases; bases with no gene match: 4. CDR1 LGHNA and CDR2 YNFKEQ come from the germline V gene. The DNA of the CDR3 is TGTGCCAGCAGCCAACTAGCGGGGGGCGGGAATGAGCAGTTCTTC. Translation gives CASSQLAGGGNEQFF.

The J gene is TRBJ2-2, the V gene TRBV28; a weak D match, TRBD2 (6 bases). The germline gives CDR1 MDHEN, CDR2 SYDVKM. The CDR3 is 14 residues long. The V end was cut by 5 bases, the J end by 3 bases, with 10 bases between. The CDR3: CASSRGLYTGELFF. CDR3 bases: TGTGCCAGCAGTAGGGGACTCTACACCGGGGAGCTGTTTTTT.

This clone was found a few times. The chain joins TRBV5-5 to TRBJ2-7; TRBD2 is a possible D gene (6 bases). Trimming cost V 4 bases and J 0 bases, with 17 bases left between them. Germline CDR1 reads SGHKS; CDR2 reads YYEKEE (reference sequence). CDR3 length equals 16 residues. In nucleotides, the CDR3 is TGTGCCAGCAGCGTTACGCCCCGGGGGAGCTCCTACGAGCAGTACTTC. Translating gives CASSVTPRGSSYEQYF.

J is TRBJ1-3 and V is TRBV5-6, with a tentative D call TRBD1 (6 bases). Trimming removed 4 bases at V and 3 bases at J, with 14 bases between. The CDR3 consists of 15 residues. Germline V gives CDR1 SGHDT, CDR2 YYEEEE. In DNA, the CDR3 is TGTGCCAGCAGCGGAACAGGGTCGTATGGAAACACCATATATTTT. As protein: CASSGTGSYGNTIYF.

This clone appeared a few times. The V gene is TRBV27, the J gene TRBJ1-1, with D uncertain. The germline V gene encodes CDR1 MNHEY and CDR2 SMNVEV (reference sequence). This CDR3 has 14 residues. V shed 4 bases and J shed 1 base, with 10 bases lying between them. The CDR3: CASSSLGPNTEAFF. CDR3 nucleotide sequence: TGTGCCAGCAGTTCACTGGGCCCGAACACTGAAGCTTTCTTT.

A few counts support this clone. The V and J genes are TRBV7-6 and TRBJ2-2; D perhaps matches TRBD2 (6 bases). The CDR3 spans 16 residues. The V gene's germline CDR1 is SGHVS and CDR2 FNYEAQ. V lost 6 bases, J lost 4 bases, and 18 bases lay in between. CDR3 nucleotide sequence: TGTGCCAGCAGTCCCGGAGGCGGGGCGCTCACCGGGGAGCTGTTTTTT. Translated, it gives CASSPGGGALTGELFF.

The genes are TRBV6-1 and TRBJ2-7, with TRBD1 matching 8 bases. Germline V gene sequence: CDR1 MNHNS, CDR2 SASEGT. V lost 1 base, J lost 5 bases, and 10 bases stayed unmatched. The CDR3 loop spans 16 amino acids. The CDR3 nucleotides are TGTGCCAGCAGTGAAGTACAGGGGGTACATCGCCACGAGCAGTACTTC. Translated: CASSEVQGVHRHEQYF.

The chain is built from TRBV7-6 and TRBJ2-5; 8 bases agree with TRBD1. V was clipped by 5 bases and J by 5 bases; unmatched bases: 10. The CDR3 is 15 amino acids. The V gene's germline CDR1 is SGHVS and CDR2 FNYEAQ. The CDR3 protein is CASSHDRGARETQYF. In DNA form, the CDR3 reads TGTGCCAGCAGCCACGACAGGGGCGCACGGGAGACCCAGTACTTC.

This clone was picked up one time. This chain joins TRBV11-1 and TRBJ2-7, with a tentative D call TRBD1 (5 bases). This CDR3 spans 16 amino acids. V lost 5 bases and J lost 3, with 20 bases in between. Germline loops: CDR1 SGHAT, CDR2 FQDESV (reference sequence). Written as DNA, the CDR3 is TGTGCCAGCAGCCCTCGTAAGGGGAACAGAAACTACGAGCAGTACTTC. Its translation: CASSPRKGNRNYEQYF. Using reference TRBV11-1 and TRBJ2-7 for the parts outside the CDR3, the full variable domain is EAEVAQSPRYKITEKSQAVAFWCDPISGHATLYWYRQILGQGPELLVQFQDESVVDDSQLPKDRFSAERLKGVDSTLKIQPAELGDSAMYLCASSPRKGNRNYEQYFGPGTRLTVT.

V gene TRBV5-6 combines with J gene TRBJ1-4, with D unclear. The V gene's germline CDR1 is SGHDT and CDR2 YYEEEE. V dropped 2 bases and J dropped 0 bases, with 5 bases sitting between them. The CDR3 consists of 14 residues. CDR3 amino acids: CASSFVATNEKLFF. CDR3 in DNA: TGTGCCAGCAGCTTCGTCGCAACTAATGAAAAACTGTTTTTT.

This chain uses TRBV11-2 with TRBJ2-5; 7 nucleotides line up with TRBD1. Losses at the gene ends were 5 bases for V and 5 bases for J; bases not matched to a gene: 8. Germline loops: CDR1 SGHAT, CDR2 FQNNGV. This CDR3 region has 14 residues. CDR3 residues: CASSPRQGWETQYF. The CDR3 region has the DNA TGTGCCAGCAGCCCCCGACAGGGCTGGGAGACCCAGTACTTC.

V is TRBV27 and J is TRBJ2-7, with D possibly being TRBD2 (6 bases). The V and J ends lost 2 bases and 2 bases respectively, with 13 bases between them. CDR1 MNHEY and CDR2 SMNVEV come from the germline V gene (reference sequence). This CDR3 has 15 residues. Here the CDR3 DNA reads TGTGCCAGCAGTTTAGGCGCGGGGAGCGCCTACGAGCAGTACTTC. This codes for CASSLGAGSAYEQYF.

By share, this clone ranks as medium-sized. The chain recombines TRBV27 with TRBJ2-7; 10 positions match TRBD1. The CDR3 consists of 13 residues. Germline V gives CDR1 MNHEY, CDR2 SMNVEV (reference sequence). V lost 10 bases to trimming and J lost 4 bases; unmatched junction nucleotides: 7. The CDR3 reads CATGTGEQYEQYF. The CDR3 DNA sequence: TGTGCCACCGGGACAGGGGAACAATACGAGCAGTACTTC.

The gene calls are TRBV11-1 and TRBJ2-3; D may be TRBD1 (6 bases). The CDR3 is 16 amino acids. The germline gives CDR1 SGHAT, CDR2 FQDESV (reference sequence). The V end lost 5 bases, the J end lost 3 bases, and 18 bases lay between the germline ends. The CDR3 DNA is TGTGCCAGCAGCCCCCGGGACATGGACTCAACAGATACGCAGTATTTT. Translating it yields CASSPRDMDSTDTQYF.

The chain joins TRBV6-4 to TRBJ2-1; 10 bases line up with TRBD2. The length of the CDR3 is 16 residues. The germline gives CDR1 MRHNA, CDR2 SNTAGT. With V trimmed by 3 bases and J by 5 bases, 7 bases remained unmatched. DNA for the CDR3: TGTGCCAGCAGTGATAGCCTAGCGGGGGATCACAATGAGCAGTTCTTC. Residues: CASSDSLAGDHNEQFF.

This sequence joins TRBV10-2 and TRBJ2-3; D is possibly TRBD2 (6 bases). Trimming cost V 0 bases and J 4 bases, with 17 bases left between them. This CDR3 is 17 amino acids long. Germline CDR1 is WSHSY and CDR2 is SAAADI. The CDR3 protein is CASSESAGNWGPDTQYF. CDR3 DNA sequence: TGCGCCAGCAGTGAGTCAGCGGGCAATTGGGGCCCAGATACGCAGTATTTT.

The chain is built from TRBV2 and TRBJ1-2, with TRBD1 as a possible D gene (6 bases). The CDR3 has 13 residues. V shed 6 bases and J shed 2 bases, with 10 bases lying between them. In germline, CDR1 is SNHLY, CDR2 FYNNEI. The CDR3 spells CASRSQGNYGYTF. As DNA, the CDR3 is TGTGCCAGCAGGTCTCAGGGGAACTATGGCTACACCTTC.